One and the same sample provided the 24 T cell receptor beta chains below, sequenced in a study of blood T cell repertoires in COVID-19. Sequencing was performed with immunoSEQ multiplex PCR; in TCRdb, only in-frame clones are kept and a portion is missing. The sample has 75,000 to 90,000 clones; more than 75% are singletons. The specimen sequenced was peripheral blood. These receptors were obtained from a man aged 50 to 60 with active or convalescent COVID-19.

This chain uses TRBV6-5 with TRBJ2-7, with 12 bases aligning to TRBD1. Germline trimming cut 7 bases from V and 7 bases from J; bases unmatched to any gene: 8. The CDR3 loop spans 14 amino acids. Germline loops: CDR1 MNHEY, CDR2 SVGAGI. In nucleotides, the CDR3 is TGTGCCAGCAAACCGGGACAGGGGGCAGGGGAGCAGTACTTC. It encodes CASKPGQGAGEQYF.

The genes are TRBV5-5 and TRBJ2-7; 8 bases map to TRBD2. The junction had 7 bases not matched to a gene; V was cut back by 0 bases and J by 2 bases. The CDR3 runs 16 residues. The germline CDR1 and CDR2 sequences are SGHKS and YYEKEE (reference sequence). Written as DNA, the CDR3 is TGTGCCAGCAGCTTGGAGGGTAGCGGGGTTCCCTACGAGCAGTACGTC. Protein product: CASSLEGSGVPYEQYV.

This clone was observed a single time. The chain combines TRBV7-9 with TRBJ1-1; D might be TRBD1 (5 bases). The germline V and J ends were trimmed by 4 bases and 3 bases, with 9 bases remaining between them. Germline CDR1 and CDR2: SEHNR and FQNEAQ (reference sequence). CDR3 length: 13 amino acids. In DNA, the CDR3 is TGTGCCAGCAGCTCGCAGGGTTACACTGAAGCTTTCTTT. This encodes CASSSQGYTEAFF.

The chain has TRBV5-1 and TRBJ1-3; 11 bases agree with TRBD1. The V and J ends lost 0 bases and 8 bases, in that order; junction bases with no gene match: 7. The CDR3 is 16 residues long. From germline, CDR1 is SGHRS and CDR2 YFSETQ. CDR3 protein: CASSLAGQGVGDTIYF. CDR3 nucleotides: TGCGCCAGCAGCTTGGCGGGACAGGGGGTCGGAGACACCATATATTTT.

The chain carries TRBV7-2 and TRBJ2-3; 10 bases are shared with TRBD2. The CDR3 totals 16 residues. CDR1 is SGHTA and CDR2 is FQGNSA in the germline V gene. V dropped 1 base and J dropped 6; count of bases not matched to a gene: 7. The CDR3 spells CASSLVLLAGRDTQYF. The CDR3 DNA reads TGTGCCAGCAGCTTAGTTCTACTAGCGGGGCGGGATACGCAGTATTTT.

This chain uses TRBV5-1 with TRBJ2-3, with 11 bases aligning to TRBD1. V was clipped by 4 bases and J by 3 bases; unmatched bases: 10. Germline loops: CDR1 SGHRS, CDR2 YFSETQ. The CDR3 spans 17 residues. The CDR3 DNA sequence: TGCGCCAGCAGCGCCTACACCGGGACAGGGGGGACAGATACGCAGTATTTT. Amino acid sequence: CASSAYTGTGGTDTQYF.

The chain is built from TRBV7-9 and TRBJ1-6; 8 nucleotides line up with TRBD1. There are 11 residues in the CDR3. V trimming: 4 bases; J trimming: 15 bases; junction bases outside the gene matches: 2. CDR1 SEHNR and CDR2 FQNEAQ come from the germline V gene (reference sequence). The CDR3 nucleotides read TGTGCCAGCAGCTCGGGACAGGTCCTCCACTTT. Amino acids: CASSSGQVLHF.

This sequence joins TRBV11-2 and TRBJ1-2; a weak D match, TRBD1 (6 bases). This CDR3 has 15 amino acids. V dropped 3 bases and J dropped 2 bases, with 13 bases sitting between them. The germline V gene encodes CDR1 SGHAT and CDR2 FQNNGV. CDR3 protein: CASSFLQGWNYGYTF. DNA of the CDR3: TGTGCCAGCAGCTTCCTACAGGGCTGGAACTATGGCTACACCTTC. Filled out from reference TRBV11-2 and TRBJ1-2, the complete variable domain reads EAGVAQSPRYKIIEKRQSVAFWCNPISGHATLYWYQQILGQGPKLLIQFQNNGVVDDSQLPKDRFSAERLKGVDSTLKIQPAKLEDSAVYLCASSFLQGWNYGYTFGSGTRLTVV.

This chain connects TRBV5-8 to TRBJ2-7; the D is unclear. Germline assignment: CDR1 SGHTS and CDR2 YDEGEE. The CDR3 length is 15 residues. Trimming removed 0 bases at V and 2 bases at J, with 12 bases between. The CDR3 here is CASSLGPGLTYEQYF. CDR3 DNA: TGTGCCAGCAGCTTGGGCCCAGGCCTAACCTACGAGCAGTACTTC.

The chain uses TRBV3-1 (or the pseudogene TRBV3-2) and TRBJ1-2, with 7 bases identical to TRBD1. This CDR3 contains 15 residues. The trim removed 0 bases at V and 5 bases at J, leaving 6 bases unmatched. CDR1 and CDR2 from the germline V gene are LGHDT and YNNKEL (reference sequence). CDR3 in DNA: TGTGCCAGCAGCCAAGAATGGACAGGCGAGTATGGCTACACCTTC. This translates into CASSQEWTGEYGYTF.

The CDR3 here is CASSGGSGGVWDEQFF. The CDR3 region has the DNA TGTGCCAGTAGTGGGGGAAGCGGGGGAGTCTGGGATGAGCAGTTCTTC. The J gene is TRBJ2-1, the V gene TRBV19, with 8 bases fitting TRBD2. The CDR3 is 16 amino acids. The V and J ends lost 5 bases and 8 bases, in that order; junction bases with no gene match: 14. The germline CDR1 and CDR2 sequences are LNHDA and SQIVND (reference sequence).

The V and J genes are TRBV5-6 and TRBJ2-4; D remains ambiguous. Germline assignment: CDR1 SGHDT and CDR2 YYEEEE. The CDR3 runs 14 residues. The V gene lost 0 bases and the J gene lost 2 bases, with 6 bases spanning the gap. The CDR3 nucleotides are TGTGCCAGCAGCTTGGACAGTTCCAAAAACATTCAGTACTTC. It specifies CASSLDSSKNIQYF.

This chain joins TRBV19 and TRBJ1-6; D is possibly TRBD1 (6 bases). Germline-derived CDR1 and CDR2 are LNHDA and SQIVND (reference sequence). This CDR3 contains 13 residues. Trimming shortened V by 9 bases and J by 8 bases, and 14 bases separated the two germline ends. The CDR3 DNA reads TGTGCCAGCGGGAGGGGGGGTGATTCACCCCTCCACTTT. Protein: CASGRGGDSPLHF. Variable domain in full (rest from reference TRBV19 and TRBJ1-6): DGGITQSPKYLFRKEGQNVTLSCEQNLNHDAMYWYRQDPGQGLRLIYYSQIVNDFQKGDIAEGYSVSREKKESFPLTVTSAQKNPTAFYLCASGRGGDSPLHFGNGTRLTVT.

V and J are TRBV15 and TRBJ2-7, with 10 bases that match TRBD2. From germline, CDR1 is LNHNV and CDR2 YYDKDF (reference sequence). With 2 bases clipped from V and 4 bases from J, the junction kept 8 bases outside the gene matches. The CDR3 has 16 residues. As DNA, the CDR3 is TGTGCCACCAGCAGATGGGCTAGCGGGGGTCCGTACGAGCAGTACTTC. As protein: CATSRWASGGPYEQYF.

The DNA for the CDR3 is TGTGCCAGCAGTCGGACGGGAACTAGCTCCTACGAGCAGTACTTC. The encoded protein is CASSRTGTSSYEQYF. V is TRBV7-2 and J is TRBJ2-7; D possibly corresponds to TRBD2 (5 bases). Germline values: CDR1 SGHTA, CDR2 FQGNSA. V lost 6 bases, J lost 0 bases, and 15 bases lay in between. The CDR3 extends over 15 amino acids.

This clone came up once. The chain combines TRBV18 with TRBJ2-3; D is perhaps TRBD1 (6 bases). V gave up 5 bases and J gave up 4 bases, with 7 bases separating them. The CDR3 totals 12 residues. CDR1 is KGHSH, CDR2 LQKENI, per germline. The DNA of the CDR3 is TGTGCCAGCTCAACAGGGTCAGATACGCAGTATTTT. Translating gives CASSTGSDTQYF.

The genes are TRBV24-1 and TRBJ2-5; maybe TRBD1 (6 bases). The germline V gene has CDR1 KGHDR and CDR2 SFDVKD. V was pared by 5 bases and J by 5 bases, with 17 bases between. The CDR3 sequence is 15 residues long. CDR3 region: CATSGGGQLRETQYF. The CDR3 nucleotides read TGTGCCACCAGTGGCGGCGGACAGTTGAGGGAGACCCAGTACTTC.

The chain recombines TRBV3-1 (or the pseudogene TRBV3-2) with TRBJ1-1; D is unresolved. The CDR3 totals 17 residues. V gave up 4 bases and J gave up 5 bases, with 23 bases separating them. The germline gives CDR1 LGHDT, CDR2 YNNKEL (reference sequence). The CDR3 DNA reads as TGTGCCAGCAGCCCCAGCACCGGGTGGGAGAGGAAGACTGAAGCTTTCTTT. As protein: CASSPSTGWERKTEAFF.

This chain links TRBV10-3 with TRBJ1-1; 8 nucleotides line up with TRBD1. Germline-derived CDR1 and CDR2 are ENHRY and SYGVKD. The CDR3 has 13 residues. V dropped 10 bases and J dropped 1; count of bases not matched to a gene: 5. The CDR3 sequence: CATAGQANTEAFF. CDR3 DNA: TGTGCCACCGCGGGACAGGCGAACACTGAAGCTTTCTTT.

The chain couples TRBV15 to TRBJ1-4; the D gene is possibly TRBD1 (6 bases). Germline CDR1 is LNHNV and CDR2 is YYDKDF (reference sequence). The CDR3 consists of 15 residues. Between the trimmed V and J ends, which lost 0 bases and 8 bases, there was a span of 13 bases. In DNA, the CDR3 is TGTGCCACCAGCAGAGATGGACAGTCGGGGGAAAAACTGTTTTTT. Translating gives CATSRDGQSGEKLFF. Full variable domain (missing parts from reference TRBV15 and TRBJ1-4): DAMVIQNPRYQVTQFGKPVTLSCSQTLNHNVMYWYQQKSSQAPKLLFHYYDKDFNNEADTPDNFQSRRPNTSFCFLDIRSPGLGDTAMYLCATSRDGQSGEKLFFGSGTQLSVL.

V usage is TRBV19 and J usage is TRBJ1-6, with D tentatively TRBD1 (6 bases). Trimming removed 3 bases at V and 5 bases at J, with 11 bases between. The germline CDR1 and CDR2 sequences are LNHDA and SQIVND (reference sequence). CDR3 length: 15 amino acids. The CDR3 is CASSIPPGDNSPLHF. CDR3 nucleotide sequence: TGTGCCAGTAGTATCCCCCCAGGGGATAATTCACCCCTCCACTTT. The full variable domain, rest sourced from reference TRBV19 and TRBJ1-6, is DGGITQSPKYLFRKEGQNVTLSCEQNLNHDAMYWYRQDPGQGLRLIYYSQIVNDFQKGDIAEGYSVSREKKESFPLTVTSAQKNPTAFYLCASSIPPGDNSPLHFGNGTRLTVT.

The V call is TRBV24-1, the J call TRBJ2-1; TRBD2 might be the D (6 bases). Germline assignment: CDR1 KGHDR and CDR2 SFDVKD. CDR3 length: 16 amino acids. Trimming left V 4 bases short and J 2 bases short, with 14 bases between. CDR3: CATSEDREFTYNEQFF. CDR3 sequence (DNA): TGTGCCACCAGTGAGGACCGGGAGTTTACCTACAATGAGCAGTTCTTC.

Only one count was recorded for this clone. J is TRBJ2-2 and V is TRBV24-1; 9 bases agree with TRBD1. The CDR3 covers 15 residues. The V segment lost 10 bases and the J segment 5 bases; nucleotides outside the gene matches: 10. The germline V gene encodes CDR1 KGHDR and CDR2 SFDVKD. CDR3 region: CATRSETGGTGELFF. In DNA form, the CDR3 reads TGTGCCACTCGCAGTGAGACAGGGGGAACCGGGGAGCTGTTTTTT.

CDR3 nucleotide sequence: TGTGCCAGCAGCGCGAGCCGGGACAGGGGGTACACCGGGGAGCTGTTTTTT. Its protein product is CASSASRDRGYTGELFF. The rearrangement uses TRBV27 and TRBJ2-2; 11 nucleotides match TRBD1. This CDR3 region has 17 residues. Germline lookup yields CDR1 MNHEY and CDR2 SMNVEV (reference sequence). Trimming at V came to 6 bases and at J to 3 bases, leaving 9 bases not matched to a gene.